Below are 18 T cell receptor beta chains sequenced from a single sample in a study of control samples from healthy donors and cancer patients. Assay: immunoSEQ multiplex PCR; the TCRdb copy retains only in-frame clones and omits some. The sample holds around 140,000 clones, over 85% seen once. Sequencing was carried out using PBMCs. These receptor sequences come from a man aged 50 to 59 with head and neck cancer.

V usage is TRBV4-1 and J usage is TRBJ1-3; the D gene is possibly TRBD1 (6 bases). V shed 4 bases and J shed 8 bases, with 15 bases lying between them. The CDR3 sequence is 14 residues long. Germline V gene lookup returns CDR1 MGHRA and CDR2 YSYEKL. CDR3 nucleotide sequence: TGCGCCAGCAGCCTCCAGGGGCTAGCGGACACCATATATTTT. Protein: CASSLQGLADTIYF.

V gene TRBV28 combines with J gene TRBJ1-4; D gene uncertain. The CDR3 is 14 amino acids. CDR1 is MDHEN, CDR2 SYDVKM, per germline. V was shortened by 6 bases and J by 7 bases, with 15 bases between the two germline ends. CDR3 sequence: CASRGTRSGEKLFF. The DNA of the CDR3 is TGTGCCAGCAGGGGAACGCGGAGTGGTGAAAAACTGTTTTTT.

The chain uses TRBV11-2 and TRBJ2-7; the D gene is possibly TRBD2 (5 bases). This CDR3 contains 15 residues. Per germline, CDR1 SGHAT and CDR2 FQNNGV. Trimming removed 2 bases from V and 0 bases from J, with 11 bases in between. In DNA form, the CDR3 reads TGTGCCAGCAGCTTATTACTGGGGAGCTCCTACGAGCAGTACTTC. The encoded protein is CASSLLLGSSYEQYF.

The chain couples TRBV27 to TRBJ1-2, with D possibly being TRBD1 (5 bases). Trimming took off 8 bases at V and 3 bases at J, with 22 bases between the two ends. The CDR3 runs to 16 residues. Germline V lookup: CDR1 MNHEY, CDR2 SMNVEV (reference sequence). CDR3 DNA: TGTGCCAGCCGTAAATTAGCCGGGGGGAGGGACTATGGCTACACCTTC. Encoded protein: CASRKLAGGRDYGYTF.

The rearrangement joins TRBV23-1 to TRBJ2-7; D uncertain. TRBV23-1 is annotated as an ORF whose role is uncertain. Trimming stripped 2 bases from V and 3 bases from J, with 8 bases between. The CDR3 runs 13 residues. DNA for the CDR3: TGCGCCAGCAGTCAAACTGCCGACTACGAGCAGTACTTC. Translation gives CASSQTADYEQYF.

The chain uses TRBV29-1 and TRBJ2-7, with a weak D call TRBD1 (6 bases). This CDR3 is built from 13 residues. Trimming took off 6 bases at V and 9 bases at J, with 21 bases between the two ends. From germline, CDR1 is SQVTM and CDR2 ANQGSEA. CDR3 in DNA: TGCAGCGTCCGTGTCTCCGGGACAATAGTGCAGTACTTC. This translates into CSVRVSGTIVQYF.

The chain joins TRBV19 to TRBJ2-7; TRBD1 matches 7 bases. Germline loops: CDR1 LNHDA, CDR2 SQIVND (reference sequence). CDR3 length: 14 amino acids. After removal of 7 bases from V and 3 bases from J, the junction contained 9 bases not matched to a gene. The CDR3 DNA reads as TGTGCCAGTAAAGAACGGGACAGTTACTACGAGCAGTACTTC. Protein: CASKERDSYYEQYF.

The gene calls are TRBV6-5 and TRBJ2-5, with D possibly TRBD1 on 6 matching bases. Trimming removed 9 bases from V and 2 bases from J, with 13 bases in between. Per the germline V gene, CDR1 is MNHEY and CDR2 is SVGAGI. This CDR3 has 13 residues. Here the CDR3 DNA reads TGTGCCAGTAGAGGGGGAGCGCAAGAGACCCAGTACTTC. It yields the protein CASRGGAQETQYF.

This chain's CDR3 is CASSPQAGLTNNEQFF. Here the CDR3 DNA reads TGTGCCAGCAGCCCTCAGGCGGGTCTGACGAACAATGAGCAGTTCTTC. The chain has TRBV7-2 and TRBJ2-1, with D tentatively TRBD2 (5 bases). The CDR3 contains 16 residues. CDR1 and CDR2 from the germline V gene are SGHTA and FQGNSA. The V end lost 5 bases, the J end lost 5 bases, and 19 bases lay between the germline ends.

The rearrangement uses TRBV6-4 and TRBJ1-2; possible D gene TRBD1, 5 bases. This CDR3 contains 14 residues. Germline CDR1 is MRHNA and CDR2 is SNTAGT. With 3 bases removed from V and 4 bases from J, the gap between germline ends came to 12 bases. For the CDR3, the DNA is TGTGCCAGCAGTGAAGGGGTGCCGCCCTATGGCTACACCTTC. It encodes CASSEGVPPYGYTF.

This clone came up once. The rearrangement joins TRBV9 to TRBJ1-4; the match to TRBD1 covers 11 bases. Unmatched junction bases numbered 4, after V lost 3 bases and J lost 6 bases. Germline lookup yields CDR1 SGDLS and CDR2 YYNGEE. The CDR3 has 15 residues. The CDR3, as DNA: TGTGCCAGCAGCGGCCGGACAGGGGGCGATGAAAAACTGTTTTTT. Protein product: CASSGRTGGDEKLFF.

This chain links TRBV27 with TRBJ2-1, with 8 bases lining up with TRBD2. The CDR3 is made up of 15 amino acids. CDR1 is MNHEY and CDR2 is SMNVEV in the germline V gene (reference sequence). V lost 7 bases and J lost 2; bases outside the gene matches: 7. The CDR3 is CASTLNGGAYNEQFF. The CDR3 DNA follows: TGTGCCAGCACCCTTAACGGGGGGGCCTACAATGAGCAGTTCTTC.

The V call is TRBV6-5, the J call TRBJ2-7, with 7 bases fitting TRBD2. This CDR3 contains 14 residues. After removal of 3 bases from V and 3 bases from J, the junction contained 5 bases not matched to a gene. Germline V gene sequence: CDR1 MNHEY, CDR2 SVGAGI. The CDR3: CASSYSRGGYEQYF. CDR3 nucleotides: TGTGCCAGCAGTTATTCCCGCGGGGGCTACGAGCAGTACTTC.

The CDR3 is CASSLQGGLGEQYF. CDR3 DNA sequence: TGTGCCAGCAGCCTTCAAGGGGGCCTCGGGGAGCAGTACTTC. The gene calls are TRBV7-2 and TRBJ2-7, with 7 bases lining up with TRBD1. The V segment lost 5 bases and the J segment 7 bases; nucleotides outside the gene matches: 11. Germline V gene lookup returns CDR1 SGHTA and CDR2 FQGNSA. The CDR3 is made up of 14 amino acids.

This chain joins TRBV7-9 and TRBJ2-7; TRBD1 agrees at 8 bases. The germline gives CDR1 SEHNR, CDR2 FQNEAQ (reference sequence). Trimming took 1 base from V and 4 from J; bases not matched to a gene: 3. CDR3 length: 14 amino acids. The CDR3 spells CASSLEDRVYEQYF. Here the CDR3 DNA reads TGTGCCAGCAGCTTAGAGGACAGGGTTTACGAGCAGTACTTC.

The chain has TRBV5-1 and TRBJ2-7; TRBD2 matches at 11 bases. The CDR3 totals 19 residues. Germline CDR1 and CDR2: SGHRS and YFSETQ. The trim removed 3 bases at V and 0 bases at J, leaving 14 bases unmatched. The CDR3 here is CASSSPVAGGDRSSYEQYF. CDR3 in DNA: TGCGCCAGCAGCTCCCCGGTAGCGGGAGGGGATAGGAGCTCCTACGAGCAGTACTTC.

J is TRBJ2-7 and V is TRBV4-1; 8 nucleotides match TRBD2. CDR3 size: 16 residues. Germline CDR1 reads MGHRA; CDR2 reads YSYEKL. The J segment lost 2 bases and the V segment lost 1 base, leaving 7 bases of the junction unmatched. For the CDR3, the DNA is TGCGCCAGCAGCCAAGGTCCCGCGGGGGGAACCTACGAGCAGTACTTC. This translates into CASSQGPAGGTYEQYF.

The gene calls are TRBV18 and TRBJ1-1; D is uncertain. This CDR3 spans 15 amino acids. Germline assignment: CDR1 KGHSH and CDR2 LQKENI. Between the trimmed V and J ends, which lost 3 bases and 0 bases, there was a span of 11 bases. CDR3: CASSPTDGLNTEAFF. CDR3 in DNA: TGTGCCAGCTCACCTACGGACGGATTGAACACTGAAGCTTTCTTT.